A single sample gave rise to the 13 T cell receptor beta chains below, sequenced in a study of blood T cell repertoires in COVID-19. TCRdb's copy holds only in-frame clones and misses some; the assay was immunoSEQ multiplex PCR. The data show some 96,000 clones, more than 75% seen once. Material for sequencing was peripheral blood. These receptors originate from a man younger than 45 in a cohort sampled during active COVID-19.

This chain uses TRBV5-1 with TRBJ2-2; 10 nucleotides match TRBD2. This CDR3 is built from 17 residues. V gave up 0 bases and J gave up 0 bases; unmatched junction bases: 2. Looked up from germline, CDR1 is SGHRS and CDR2 is YFSETQ. In DNA, the CDR3 is TGCGCCAGCAGCTTGGCTCTAGCGGGGGCGAACACCGGGGAGCTGTTTTTT. This translates into CASSLALAGANTGELFF.

This chain connects TRBV5-1 to TRBJ2-2; TRBD2 matches 12 bases. Germline CDR1 is SGHRS and CDR2 is YFSETQ. This CDR3 comprises 17 residues. The V gene end was trimmed by 2 bases and the J gene end by 2 bases; junction bases not matched to a gene: 4. This CDR3 reads CASSLPGLAGNTGELFF. CDR3 nucleotide sequence: TGCGCCAGCAGCTTACCGGGACTAGCGGGTAACACCGGGGAGCTGTTTTTT.

This chain uses TRBV6-5 with TRBJ1-2; D is unresolved. Trimming took 0 bases from V and 6 from J, leaving 14 bases between them. This CDR3 contains 15 residues. CDR1 and CDR2 (germline): MNHEY, SVGAGI. CDR3 residues: CASSYSPGNFHGYTF. In DNA, the CDR3 is TGTGCCAGCAGTTACTCGCCAGGCAACTTCCATGGCTACACCTTC.

The rearrangement links TRBV5-1 to TRBJ1-4; unclear D gene. This CDR3 is 15 amino acids long. Germline-derived CDR1 and CDR2 are SGHRS and YFSETQ. With 4 bases removed from V and 0 bases from J, the gap between germline ends came to 10 bases. The DNA of the CDR3 is TGCGCCAGCAGCCTCTCACAGCCAACTAATGAAAAACTGTTTTTT. Translation gives CASSLSQPTNEKLFF.

The V call is TRBV27, the J call TRBJ2-7; 9 nucleotides line up with TRBD1. Looked up from germline, CDR1 is MNHEY and CDR2 is SMNVEV (reference sequence). This CDR3 region has 15 residues. J lost 9 bases, V lost 5 bases, and 14 bases had no gene match. The CDR3 DNA follows: TGTGCCAGCAGTATCCTAACAGGGGGCGGATTTTGGCAGTACTTC. Protein sequence: CASSILTGGGFWQYF.

The V and J genes are TRBV18 and TRBJ2-2; D may be TRBD1 (6 bases). Germline V gene lookup returns CDR1 KGHSH and CDR2 LQKENI. V lost 2 bases to trimming and J lost 3 bases, with 19 bases between them. This CDR3 has 18 residues. This CDR3 reads CASSPGQAGAPDTGELFF. The CDR3 DNA reads as TGTGCCAGCTCACCAGGCCAGGCAGGGGCCCCGGACACCGGGGAGCTGTTTTTT.

The rearrangement joins TRBV6-5 to TRBJ1-5; possibly TRBD1 for D (5 bases). V lost 2 bases and J lost 7, with 9 bases in between. Germline-derived CDR1 and CDR2 are MNHEY and SVGAGI. This CDR3 has 13 residues. CDR3 coding DNA: TGTGCCAGCAGTTACGCGCAGGGCCAGCCCCAGCATTTT. It translates to CASSYAQGQPQHF.

CDR3 in amino acids: CASSFIYEQYF. The CDR3 DNA reads TGTGCCAGCAGTTTTATCTACGAGCAGTACTTC. This chain connects TRBV28 to TRBJ2-7, with unresolved D. Germline CDR1 MDHEN, CDR2 SYDVKM. This CDR3 comprises 11 residues. Between the trimmed V and J ends, which lost 3 bases and 3 bases, there was a span of 3 bases.

V usage is TRBV5-5 and J usage is TRBJ1-1; no definite D call. The CDR3 is made up of 14 amino acids. V dropped 6 bases and J dropped 3 bases, with 15 bases sitting between them. Looked up from germline, CDR1 is SGHKS and CDR2 is YYEKEE (reference sequence). For the CDR3, the DNA is TGTGCCAGCACCTTCGCGGCGGTGGACACTGAAGCTTTCTTT. It translates to CASTFAAVDTEAFF.

V is TRBV6-5 and J is TRBJ2-1, with TRBD1 matching over 8 bases. The CDR3 spans 15 residues. Germline V CDR1 and CDR2: MNHEY, SVGAGI. J gave up 6 bases and V 0 bases, and 4 bases lay outside the gene matches. This CDR3 reads CASSYSTGEVNEQFF. The CDR3 coding sequence is TGTGCCAGCAGTTACTCGACAGGGGAGGTCAATGAGCAGTTCTTC.

V gene TRBV24-1 combines with J gene TRBJ1-2; D is unresolved. The CDR3 contains 13 residues. V was shortened by 5 bases and J by 4 bases, with 10 bases between the two germline ends. The V gene's germline CDR1 is KGHDR and CDR2 SFDVKD. Here the CDR3 reads CATSAPTGYGYTF. The CDR3 bases are TGTGCCACCAGTGCCCCCACGGGCTATGGCTACACCTTC.

The rearrangement joins TRBV6-5 to TRBJ1-5; TRBD1 matches 8 bases. J lost 3 bases, V lost 6 bases, and 1 base had no gene match. The CDR3 totals 13 residues. Per germline, CDR1 MNHEY and CDR2 SVGAGI. CDR3 nucleotides: TGTGCCAGCAGGACAGGGGACAATCAGCCCCAGCATTTT. This gives the protein CASRTGDNQPQHF.

The chain recombines TRBV19 with TRBJ1-5, with TRBD1 as a possible D gene (6 bases). V was pared by 5 bases and J by 6 bases, with 20 bases between. Germline CDR1 reads LNHDA; CDR2 reads SQIVND (reference sequence). The CDR3 covers 16 residues. CDR3 nucleotide sequence: TGTGCCAGTAGTGTACTACGAGGGGGTTCAAGTCAGCCCCAGCATTTT. It encodes CASSVLRGGSSQPQHF. Using reference TRBV19 and TRBJ1-5 for the parts outside the CDR3, the full variable domain is DGGITQSPKYLFRKEGQNVTLSCEQNLNHDAMYWYRQDPGQGLRLIYYSQIVNDFQKGDIAEGYSVSREKKESFPLTVTSAQKNPTAFYLCASSVLRGGSSQPQHFGDGTRLSIL.